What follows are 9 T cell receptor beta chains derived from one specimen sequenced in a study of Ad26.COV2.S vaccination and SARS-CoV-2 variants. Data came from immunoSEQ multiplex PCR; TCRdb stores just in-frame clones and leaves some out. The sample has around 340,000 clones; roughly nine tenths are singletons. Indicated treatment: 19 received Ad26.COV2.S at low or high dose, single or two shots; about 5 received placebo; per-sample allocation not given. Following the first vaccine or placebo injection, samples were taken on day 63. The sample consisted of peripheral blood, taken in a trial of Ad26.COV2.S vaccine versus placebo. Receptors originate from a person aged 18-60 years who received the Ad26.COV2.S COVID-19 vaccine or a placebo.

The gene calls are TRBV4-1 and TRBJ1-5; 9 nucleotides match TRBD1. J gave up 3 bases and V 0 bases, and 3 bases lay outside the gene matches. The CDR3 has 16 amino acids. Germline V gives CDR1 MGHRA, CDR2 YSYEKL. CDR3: CASSQEGTGINQPQHF. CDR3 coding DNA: TGCGCCAGCAGCCAAGAAGGGACAGGGATCAATCAGCCCCAGCATTTT.

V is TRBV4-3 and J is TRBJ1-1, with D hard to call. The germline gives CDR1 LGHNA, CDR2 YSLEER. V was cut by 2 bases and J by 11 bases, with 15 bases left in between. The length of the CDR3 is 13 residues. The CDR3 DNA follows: TGCGCCAGCAGCCAATTTAAGGGTAGTGCCGCTTTCTTT. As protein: CASSQFKGSAAFF.

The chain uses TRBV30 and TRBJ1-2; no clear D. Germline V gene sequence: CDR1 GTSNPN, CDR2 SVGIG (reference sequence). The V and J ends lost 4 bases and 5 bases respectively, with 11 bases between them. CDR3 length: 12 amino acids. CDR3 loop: CAWTLPSYGYTF. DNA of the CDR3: TGTGCCTGGACCCTGCCTTCTTATGGCTACACCTTC.

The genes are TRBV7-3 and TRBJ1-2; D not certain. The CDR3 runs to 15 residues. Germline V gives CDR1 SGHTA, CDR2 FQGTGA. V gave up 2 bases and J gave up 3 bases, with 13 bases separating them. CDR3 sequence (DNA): TGTGCCAGCAGCTTAGACCCTGGGGAGGACTATGGCTACACCTTC. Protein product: CASSLDPGEDYGYTF.

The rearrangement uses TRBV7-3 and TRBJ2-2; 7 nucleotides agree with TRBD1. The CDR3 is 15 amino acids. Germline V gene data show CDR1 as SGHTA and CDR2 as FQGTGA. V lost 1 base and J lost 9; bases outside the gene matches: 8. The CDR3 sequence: CASSLRQGCRWELFF. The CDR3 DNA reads TGTGCCAGCAGCTTAAGACAGGGTTGCAGATGGGAGCTGTTTTTT. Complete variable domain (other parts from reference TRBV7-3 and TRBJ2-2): GAGVSQTPSNKVTEKGKYVELRCDPISGHTALYWYRQSLGQGPEFLIYFQGTGAADDSGLPNDRFFAVRPEGSVSTLKIQRTERGDSAVYLCASSLRQGCRWELFFGEGSRLTVL.

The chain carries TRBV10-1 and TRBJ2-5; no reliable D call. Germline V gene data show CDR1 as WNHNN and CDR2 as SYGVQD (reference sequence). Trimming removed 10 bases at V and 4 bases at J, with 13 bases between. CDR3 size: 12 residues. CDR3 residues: CAICEDGETQYF. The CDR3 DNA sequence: TGCGCCATTTGTGAGGACGGAGAGACCCAGTACTTC.

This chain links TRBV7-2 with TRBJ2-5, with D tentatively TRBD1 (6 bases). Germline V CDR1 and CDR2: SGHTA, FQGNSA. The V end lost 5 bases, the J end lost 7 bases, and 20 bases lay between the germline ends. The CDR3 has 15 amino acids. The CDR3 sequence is CASSPTSTGAPTQYF. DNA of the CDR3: TGTGCCAGCAGCCCTACGTCGACAGGAGCCCCGACCCAGTACTTC.

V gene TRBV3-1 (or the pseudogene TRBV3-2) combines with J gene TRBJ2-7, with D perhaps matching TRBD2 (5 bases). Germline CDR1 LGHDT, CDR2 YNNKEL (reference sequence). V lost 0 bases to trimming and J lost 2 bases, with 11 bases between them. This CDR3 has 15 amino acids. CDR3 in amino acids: CASSQDGGGPYEQYF. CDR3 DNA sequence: TGTGCCAGCAGCCAAGATGGAGGAGGCCCCTACGAGCAGTACTTC.

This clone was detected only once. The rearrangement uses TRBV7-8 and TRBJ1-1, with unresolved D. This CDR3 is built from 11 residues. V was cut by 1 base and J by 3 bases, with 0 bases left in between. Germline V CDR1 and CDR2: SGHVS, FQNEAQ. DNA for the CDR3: TGTGCCAGCAGCTTAGACACTGAAGCTTTCTTT. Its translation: CASSLDTEAFF.